Below, 31 T cell receptor beta chains from the same sample are listed, as sequenced in a study of a mutant IDH1 vaccine in newly diagnosed glioma. Stated time point: week 5, during vaccination. It was 300 ug of mutant IDH1 20-mer peptide that made up each vaccine dose, given with topical imiquimod. The antigens for these receptors are not known. Libraries were prepared by immunoSEQ multiplex PCR; TCRdb keeps only in-frame clonotypes and omits some of them. The table records about 30,000 clones, about 80% of them present only once. The sample consisted of PBMCs, taken from a glioma patient whose treatment included an IDH1 peptide vaccine. Receptor source: a man aged 25-45 years with glioma.

This clone was seen a single time. Other DNA sequences from this sample encode an identical CDR3 as well. The chain employs TRBV6-5 and TRBJ1-5; the D gene is possibly TRBD1 (5 bases). The CDR3 runs 15 residues. CDR1 MNHEY and CDR2 SVGAGI come from the germline V gene. The V end was cut by 0 bases, the J end by 1 base, with 7 bases between. The CDR3 nucleotides are TGTGCCAGCAGTTACTCAAGACAGAGCAATCAGCCCCAGCATTTT. Encoded protein: CASSYSRQSNQPQHF.

The CDR3 loop reads CASSTEREGRDTQYF. CDR3 DNA sequence: TGTGCCAGCAGCACCGAGCGGGAGGGCCGGGATACGCAGTATTTT. The V call is TRBV28, the J call TRBJ2-3, with 10 bases that match TRBD2. Germline CDR1 is MDHEN and CDR2 is SYDVKM. This CDR3 is 15 amino acids long. Unmatched junction bases numbered 9, after V lost 6 bases and J lost 6 bases.

V usage is TRBV28 and J usage is TRBJ1-2, with 9 bases lining up with TRBD1. V shed 6 bases and J 4 bases; nucleotides not matched to a gene: 6. Germline V gene data show CDR1 as MDHEN and CDR2 as SYDVKM. The CDR3 is 14 amino acids. The CDR3 region has the DNA TGTGCCAGCAGACCCCCGACAGGGGGCTATGGCTACACCTTC. Translating it yields CASRPPTGGYGYTF.

The genes are TRBV5-4 and TRBJ2-1; D is undetermined. Germline assignment: CDR1 SGHNT and CDR2 YYREEE (reference sequence). The CDR3 length is 11 residues. Trimming shortened V by 10 bases and J by 7 bases, and 12 bases separated the two germline ends. The CDR3 nucleotides read TGTGCCCCGGGCGTGGGGAATGAGCAGTTCTTC. Protein product: CAPGVGNEQFF.

The V call is TRBV4-3, the J call TRBJ2-7; TRBD2 matches 7 bases. The length of the CDR3 is 15 residues. Germline CDR1 is LGHNA and CDR2 is YSLEER. Unmatched junction bases numbered 8, after V lost 1 base and J lost 5 bases. CDR3 residues: CASSQGPSGNDEQYF. For the CDR3, the DNA is TGCGCCAGCAGCCAAGGCCCTAGCGGTAACGACGAGCAGTACTTC.

CDR3 sequence: CAWSVRGQGFNYGYTF. The CDR3 DNA sequence: TGTGCCTGGAGTGTACGCGGACAGGGCTTTAACTATGGCTACACCTTC. The chain recombines TRBV30 with TRBJ1-2, with 8 bases aligning to TRBD1. CDR1 is GTSNPN, CDR2 SVGIG, per germline (reference sequence). The CDR3 sequence is 16 residues long. J was trimmed by 1 base and V by 0 bases; bases with no gene match: 7.

J is TRBJ1-6 and V is TRBV9, with TRBD1 identical over 9 bases. Trimming took 3 bases from V and 6 from J; bases not matched to a gene: 4. The CDR3 length is 15 residues. Germline CDR1 is SGDLS and CDR2 is YYNGEE. The CDR3 bases are TGTGCCAGCAGCGAGGGGGGACAGGGTAATTCACCCCTCCACTTT. As protein: CASSEGGQGNSPLHF.

The sample holds one count of this clone. J is TRBJ2-7 and V is TRBV7-9, with TRBD2 matching over 15 bases. V lost 4 bases and J lost 5; bases outside the gene matches: 15. Germline V gives CDR1 SEHNR, CDR2 FQNEAQ (reference sequence). The CDR3 has 19 amino acids. CDR3 sequence: CASSSQYGLAGGPSHEQYF. The CDR3 DNA reads as TGTGCCAGCAGCTCACAATATGGACTAGCGGGAGGGCCTTCCCACGAGCAGTACTTC. Combining the CDR3 with reference TRBV7-9 and TRBJ2-7 gives the whole variable domain DTGVSQNPRHKITKRGQNVTFRCDPISEHNRLYWYRQTLGQGPEFLTYFQNEAQLEKSRLLSDRFSAERPKGSFSTLEIQRTEQGDSAMYLCASSSQYGLAGGPSHEQYFGPGTRLTVT.

The chain's CDR3 is CASSGQVRDGTQYF. CDR3 coding DNA: TGCGCCAGCAGCGGACAGGTACGAGACGGGACCCAGTACTTC. The chain links TRBV5-1 to TRBJ2-5; 7 nucleotides line up with TRBD1. This CDR3 is built from 14 residues. J lost 7 bases, V lost 4 bases, and 10 bases had no gene match. Per germline, CDR1 SGHRS and CDR2 YFSETQ.

The chain carries TRBV18 and TRBJ1-5; D gene ambiguous. Germline lookup yields CDR1 KGHSH and CDR2 LQKENI. The CDR3 is made up of 13 amino acids. V lost 2 bases and J 3 bases, leaving 5 bases between the germline ends. CDR3 DNA sequence: TGTGCCAGCTCACCAGTGGTCAATCAGCCCCAGCATTTT. Translated, it gives CASSPVVNQPQHF.

This clone was detected only once. CDR3 sequence reads: CASGSRGLTFNTEAFF. CDR3 coding DNA: TGTGCCAGCGGGTCCAGGGGTCTTACTTTTAACACTGAAGCTTTCTTT. This rearrangement joins TRBV5-6 to TRBJ1-1; TRBD1 is a possible D gene (6 bases). V was shortened by 7 bases and J by 2 bases, with 21 bases between the two germline ends. The CDR3 is made up of 16 amino acids. Germline values: CDR1 SGHDT, CDR2 YYEEEE.

This sequence joins TRBV4-2 and TRBJ1-1; possibly TRBD1 for D (6 bases). CDR3 size: 14 residues. The V end was cut by 1 base, the J end by 5 bases, with 11 bases between. Per germline, CDR1 LGHNA and CDR2 YNFKEQ. The CDR3 loop reads CASSQAGGATEAFF. CDR3 coding DNA: TGTGCCAGCAGCCAAGCGGGGGGCGCAACTGAAGCTTTCTTT.

The chain couples TRBV19 to TRBJ2-5; 7 nucleotides align to TRBD2. Trimming cost V 1 base and J 4 bases; bases outside gene matches: 6. Germline-derived CDR1 and CDR2 are LNHDA and SQIVND (reference sequence). The CDR3 covers 15 residues. CDR3 protein: CASSIGLAGRETQYF. The CDR3 DNA reads as TGTGCCAGTAGTATAGGACTAGCAGGACGAGAGACCCAGTACTTC.

The genes are TRBV5-4 and TRBJ1-5, with D possibly TRBD1 on 5 matching bases. The CDR3 covers 15 residues. In germline, CDR1 is SGHNT, CDR2 YYREEE (reference sequence). Trimming left V 0 bases short and J 5 bases short, with 12 bases between. CDR3 DNA: TGTGCCAGCAGCTTGGGGTCAGGGAGGGATCAGCCCCAGCATTTT. This gives the protein CASSLGSGRDQPQHF.

V usage is TRBV7-2 and J usage is TRBJ2-3; TRBD2 matches 12 bases. CDR1 is SGHTA, CDR2 FQGNSA, per germline. V trimming: 0 bases; J trimming: 5 bases; junction bases outside the gene matches: 3. The CDR3 is made up of 16 amino acids. Here the CDR3 reads CASSLALGLAGDTQYF. The DNA for the CDR3 is TGTGCCAGCAGCTTAGCGCTGGGACTAGCGGGAGATACGCAGTATTTT.

The chain has TRBV27 and TRBJ2-7; D perhaps matches TRBD2 (6 bases). The CDR3 runs to 14 residues. Trimming took 9 bases from V and 7 from J, leaving 22 bases between them. Germline CDR1 MNHEY, CDR2 SMNVEV (reference sequence). The CDR3 reads CASTLGGGRDEQYF. CDR3 coding DNA: TGTGCCAGTACCTTGGGGGGAGGCCGGGATGAGCAGTACTTC.

This rearrangement joins TRBV5-6 to TRBJ2-2; D tentatively fits TRBD1 or TRBD2 (5 bases each). V lost 5 bases and J lost 7, with 15 bases in between. This CDR3 has 14 amino acids. Germline lookup yields CDR1 SGHDT and CDR2 YYEEEE. The CDR3 coding sequence is TGTGCCAGCAGTCGTGGTGGGGGAATCGGGGAGCTGTTTTTT. This codes for CASSRGGGIGELFF.

CDR3 region: CASSLGLAATDTQYF. The DNA for the CDR3 is TGTGCCAGTAGCCTGGGACTAGCGGCCACAGATACGCAGTATTTT. J is TRBJ2-3 and V is TRBV19, with 11 bases fitting TRBD2. The CDR3 consists of 15 residues. V gave up 6 bases and J gave up 2 bases; unmatched junction bases: 4. Germline V lookup: CDR1 LNHDA, CDR2 SQIVND (reference sequence).

By share of the sample, this clone is medium-sized. The rearrangement joins TRBV5-1 to TRBJ2-7, with D perhaps matching TRBD1 (5 bases). Looked up from germline, CDR1 is SGHRS and CDR2 is YFSETQ. V was shortened by 0 bases and J by 0 bases, with 10 bases between the two germline ends. The CDR3 covers 15 residues. The CDR3 loop reads CASSLEGAVSYEQYF. The CDR3 DNA follows: TGCGCCAGCAGCTTGGAAGGGGCCGTCTCCTACGAGCAGTACTTC.

This clone was counted a single time. This chain uses TRBV5-4 with TRBJ1-6; TRBD1 might be the D (5 bases). CDR1 and CDR2 (germline): SGHNT, YYREEE (reference sequence). This CDR3 spans 14 amino acids. V shed 3 bases and J shed 13 bases, with 17 bases lying between them. The DNA for the CDR3 is TGTGCCAGCAGCTCGCACCCGGGACTCCTTCCCCTCCACTTT. It translates to CASSSHPGLLPLHF.

The chain carries TRBV4-1 and TRBJ2-2; 7 bases match TRBD2. The CDR3 runs 16 residues. Trimming cost V 5 bases and J 1 base; bases outside gene matches: 7. Germline V gene data show CDR1 as MGHRA and CDR2 as YSYEKL. CDR3 amino acids: CASSFGLAENTGELFF. The DNA of the CDR3 is TGCGCCAGCAGCTTCGGGCTAGCGGAGAACACCGGGGAGCTGTTTTTT.

The chain links TRBV11-1 to TRBJ2-7, with D possibly TRBD1 on 5 matching bases. V lost 5 bases to trimming and J lost 4 bases, with 15 bases between them. This CDR3 contains 14 residues. Germline CDR1 SGHAT, CDR2 FQDESV (reference sequence). The CDR3 nucleotides read TGTGCCAGCAGCCCGCAGGGTAGGCTTTACGAGCAGTACTTC. Amino acid sequence: CASSPQGRLYEQYF. Full variable domain (missing parts from reference TRBV11-1 and TRBJ2-7): EAEVAQSPRYKITEKSQAVAFWCDPISGHATLYWYRQILGQGPELLVQFQDESVVDDSQLPKDRFSAERLKGVDSTLKIQPAELGDSAMYLCASSPQGRLYEQYFGPGTRLTVT.

The chain uses TRBV2 and TRBJ2-7; 10 bases are a match to TRBD2. The J segment lost 0 bases and the V segment lost 3 bases, leaving 5 bases of the junction unmatched. This CDR3 is built from 16 residues. Germline lookup yields CDR1 SNHLY and CDR2 FYNNEI. The CDR3 bases are TGTGCCAGCAGTGACCTACTAGCGGGAAGCTCCTACGAGCAGTACTTC. Encoded protein: CASSDLLAGSSYEQYF. Based on the CDR3 plus reference TRBV2 and TRBJ2-7, the full variable domain is EPEVTQTPSHQVTQMGQEVILRCVPISNHLYFYWYRQILGQKVEFLVSFYNNEISEKSEIFDDQFSVERPDGSNFTLKIRSTKLEDSAMYFCASSDLLAGSSYEQYFGPGTRLTVT.

The V and J genes are TRBV9 and TRBJ2-7, with TRBD1 matching over 10 bases. V was pared by 0 bases and J by 3 bases, with 3 bases of the junction left unmatched. The germline gives CDR1 SGDLS, CDR2 YYNGEE. This CDR3 has 15 residues. In nucleotides, the CDR3 is TGTGCCAGCAGCGTAGGGACAGGGGGAAACTACGAGCAGTACTTC. Residues: CASSVGTGGNYEQYF. The full variable domain, its missing parts supplied by reference TRBV9 and TRBJ2-7, is DSGVTQTPKHLITATGQRVTLRCSPRSGDLSVYWYQQSLDQGLQFLIQYYNGEERAKGNILERFSAQQFPDLHSELNLSSLELGDSALYFCASSVGTGGNYEQYFGPGTRLTVT.

This clone was detected once. The chain employs TRBV19 and TRBJ1-2; weak D call: TRBD1 (5 bases). This CDR3 has 17 amino acids. Trimming shortened V by 7 bases and J by 4 bases, and 25 bases separated the two germline ends. Germline CDR1 reads LNHDA; CDR2 reads SQIVND (reference sequence). The CDR3 region is CASTANHNRYSSYGYTF. In nucleotides, the CDR3 is TGTGCCAGTACCGCGAATCATAACAGGTATTCATCCTATGGCTACACCTTC.

This clone has a handful of counts. The chain uses TRBV27 and TRBJ1-1, with D tentatively TRBD1 (5 bases). V dropped 9 bases and J dropped 7 bases, with 15 bases sitting between them. This CDR3 is 12 amino acids long. The germline gives CDR1 MNHEY, CDR2 SMNVEV (reference sequence). CDR3 amino acids: CASIFRDGEAFF. CDR3 DNA sequence: TGTGCCAGTATATTCAGGGACGGTGAAGCTTTCTTT.

This clone was recorded only once. The chain joins TRBV18 to TRBJ2-1, with 7 bases that match TRBD1. Germline lookup yields CDR1 KGHSH and CDR2 LQKENI. J was trimmed by 8 bases and V by 0 bases; bases with no gene match: 4. CDR3 length equals 14 residues. CDR3 in amino acids: CASSPPTGVYEQFF. CDR3 sequence (DNA): TGTGCCAGCTCACCACCAACAGGGGTGTATGAGCAGTTCTTC.

The V gene is TRBV4-1, the J gene TRBJ1-5, with 7 nucleotides matching TRBD1. The CDR3 sequence is 17 residues long. From germline, CDR1 is MGHRA and CDR2 YSYEKL. V dropped 2 bases and J dropped 8; count of bases not matched to a gene: 15. For the CDR3, the DNA is TGCGCCAGCAGCCAATCACCTCCCAGGGGGGACCGAGAGCCCCAGCATTTT. It is translated as CASSQSPPRGDREPQHF.

The chain links TRBV7-9 to TRBJ2-7; D call uncertain. The CDR3 runs 12 residues. The germline V gene has CDR1 SEHNR and CDR2 FQNEAQ (reference sequence). The V end lost 5 bases, the J end lost 4 bases, and 9 bases lay between the germline ends. The CDR3 DNA is TGTGCCAGCAGCCCCGTGACGTACGAGCAGTACTTC. Translation: CASSPVTYEQYF.

This clone is large. The chain recombines TRBV4-1 with TRBJ1-1, with D maybe TRBD1 (5 bases). CDR1 and CDR2 from the germline V gene are MGHRA and YSYEKL. The ends were cut back, 3 bases at V and 4 bases at J, with 15 bases in the middle. This CDR3 has 15 amino acids. The CDR3 region has the DNA TGCGCCAGCAGCCAGGACGGGACTTTGGGCACTGAAGCTTTCTTT. Translating it yields CASSQDGTLGTEAFF.

This rearrangement joins TRBV9 to TRBJ1-2; D call uncertain. CDR1 is SGDLS, CDR2 YYNGEE, per germline. Trimming took off 3 bases at V and 8 bases at J, with 11 bases between the two ends. CDR3 length equals 12 residues. The CDR3 sequence: CASSATLRGYTF. The CDR3 DNA reads TGTGCCAGCAGCGCGACTTTGCGAGGCTACACCTTC. Based on the CDR3 plus reference TRBV9 and TRBJ1-2, the full variable domain is DSGVTQTPKHLITATGQRVTLRCSPRSGDLSVYWYQQSLDQGLQFLIQYYNGEERAKGNILERFSAQQFPDLHSELNLSSLELGDSALYFCASSATLRGYTFGSGTRLTVV.